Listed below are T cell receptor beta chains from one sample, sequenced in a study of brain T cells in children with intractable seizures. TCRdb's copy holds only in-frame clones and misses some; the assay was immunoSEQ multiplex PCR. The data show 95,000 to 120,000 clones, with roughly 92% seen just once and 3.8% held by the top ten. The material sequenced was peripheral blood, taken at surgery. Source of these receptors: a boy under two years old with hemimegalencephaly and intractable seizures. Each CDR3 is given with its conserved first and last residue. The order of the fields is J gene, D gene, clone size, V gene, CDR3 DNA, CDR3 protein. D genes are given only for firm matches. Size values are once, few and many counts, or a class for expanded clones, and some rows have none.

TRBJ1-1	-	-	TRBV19	TGTGCCTGTCACAGGGCGGAGGGCACTGAAGCTTTCTTT	CACHRAEGTEAFF
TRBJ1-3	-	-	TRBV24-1	TGTGCCACCGGCAGGGAAAATCGGGCCGCGGACACCATATATTTT	CATGRENRAADTIYF
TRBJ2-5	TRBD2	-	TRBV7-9	TGTGCCAGCAGCTTAGGAGCCCTAGCGGGAGGGCCGAGGGAGACCCAGTACTTC	CASSLGALAGGPRETQYF
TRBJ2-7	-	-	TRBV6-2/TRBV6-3	TGTGCCAGCAGTTACTCGGTCGACCGGGACCCCCCCTACGAGCAGTACTTC	CASSYSVDRDPPYEQYF
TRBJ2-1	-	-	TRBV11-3	TGTGCCAGCAGCTTAGCGGTCTACTCCTACAATGAGCAGTTCTTC	CASSLAVYSYNEQFF
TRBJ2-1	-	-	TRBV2	TGTGCCAGCAGTAGATCTAGCAGGTCCAATGAGCAGTTCTTC	CASSRSSRSNEQFF
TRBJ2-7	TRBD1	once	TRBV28	TGTGCCAGCAGTCCAGGGGGCCCCCCCGCCTACGAGCAGTACTTC	CASSPGGPPAYEQYF
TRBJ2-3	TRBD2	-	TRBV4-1	TGCGCCAGCAGCCTGACCGTAGCGGGGGGAGATACGCAGTATTTT	CASSLTVAGGDTQYF
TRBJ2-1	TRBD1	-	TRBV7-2	TGTGCCAGCAGCGTAGACAGGGGCAATGAGCAGTTCTTC	CASSVDRGNEQFF
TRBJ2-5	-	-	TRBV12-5	TGTGCTAGTGGTGTAAGAGAGACCCAGTACTTC	CASGVRETQYF
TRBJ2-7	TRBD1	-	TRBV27	TGTGCCACAGGACAGGCCCGTCACGAGCAGTACTTC	CATGQARHEQYF
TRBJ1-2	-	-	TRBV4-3	TGCGCCAGCAGCCAGACAGGCCTCAATGGCTACACCTTC	CASSQTGLNGYTF
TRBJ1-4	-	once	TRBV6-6	TGTGCCAGCAGTTTAGGGATCGAGGATGAAAAACTGTTTTTT	CASSLGIEDEKLFF
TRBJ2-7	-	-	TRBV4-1	TGCGCCAGCAGCCAAGATATATCCGGGGAGCAGTACTTC	CASSQDISGEQYF
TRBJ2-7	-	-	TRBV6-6	TGTGCCAGCAGTTACTCTAGCGGAGGGACCTACGAGCAGTACTTC	CASSYSSGGTYEQYF
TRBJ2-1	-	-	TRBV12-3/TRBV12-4	TGTGCCAGCAGCCCTAGGGGGGATCTTAAGTTCTTC	CASSPRGDLKFF
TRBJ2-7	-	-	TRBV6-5	TGTGCCAGCAGACAGACTACCCTCTCCTACGAGCAGTACTTC	CASRQTTLSYEQYF
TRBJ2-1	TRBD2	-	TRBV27	TGTGCCAGCAGTAAGGGACTAGCGGGAGGAAACAATGAGCAGTTCTTC	CASSKGLAGGNNEQFF
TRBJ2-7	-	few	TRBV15	TGTGCCACCAGCAGAGATCGTCCGAGGGAGCAGTACTTC	CATSRDRPREQYF
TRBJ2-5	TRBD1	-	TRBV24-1	TGTGCCACCAGTGCACAACCTCGACAGGGGGTGTACGAGACCCAGTACTTC	CATSAQPRQGVYETQYF
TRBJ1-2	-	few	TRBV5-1	TGCGCCAGCAGCCCAGGGCCGCGGTCCTATGGCTACACCTTC	CASSPGPRSYGYTF
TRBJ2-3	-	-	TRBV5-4	TGTGCCAGCAGCTTGCTCGGGGGCGCAGATACGCAGTATTTT	CASSLLGGADTQYF